This T cell receptor (beta chain) was observed in a study of graft-versus-host responses after intestinal transplantation (dated by TCRdb to the early 2020s). The study in broad terms: The transplants that recipients got were multivisceral, liver-intestinal, or isolated intestinal. Every recipient was given anti-thymocyte globulin induction, then maintenance tacrolimus and steroids for around three years. After intestinal transplantation, graft-versus-host and host-versus-graft alloreactive T cell clones were followed in the graft, circulation and bone marrow using bulk TCR-beta CDR3 sequencing. Alloreactive clones were identified by sequencing pre-transplant mixed lymphocyte reaction products and comparing these products with unstimulated pre-transplant donor and recipient T cells. A cohort of 24 intestinal transplant recipients, including one retransplant, was enrolled, and a few patients lacking pretransplant specimens were excluded. Donor T cell macrochimerism was defined as a peak of at least 4% donor T cells among recipient peripheral blood mononuclear cells. Rather than being sequenced by the commercial service, samples from a few later patients were sequenced in-house on an Illumina MiSeq and processed with MiXCR. What the work shows at the level of the full study, not this receptor alone: GvH clones were found in recipient bone marrow, and some of the GvH clones appeared earlier in ileal mucosa or blood, which is consistent with an intestinal mucosal origin. In patients with donor T cell macrochimerism, the allografts had high GvH to HvG T cell clonal ratios. Early after transplant, declines in HvG clones were associated with peak levels of circulating GvH clones. The conclusions were limited by the relatively low number and heterogeneity of the intestinal transplant patients.

The library was obtained by the immunoSEQ multiplex PCR assay. For most patients, genomic DNA was isolated using the Qiagen DNeasy Blood and Tissue Kit and was shipped frozen to Adaptive Biotechnologies for TCR sequencing. Adaptive Biotechnologies carried out high-throughput TCR-beta CDR3 sequencing of genomic DNA for most patients. The original methods were these. Adaptive's ImmunoSEQ software supplied the TCR sequencing data for 15 to 20 patients, while MiXCR and VDJtools were used to process a few other patients. To correct CD4 versus CD8 sorting errors, any sequence found in both subsets at a frequency ratio below 5:1 was removed. Because the origin of CDR3 nucleotide sequences shared between donor and recipient could not be assigned, those sequences were removed. Alloreactive clones required at least 2-fold expansion over unstimulated cells and minimum CFSE-low frequency of 0.002% (template counts) or 0.001% (read counts). Mappable clones were those detected in sequenced pre-transplant spleen, lymph node, or MLR CFSE-low populations of the donor or recipient. Cumulative frequency of alloreactive clones was calculated as a percentage of all sequences weighted by copy number. TCRdb obtained this table from immuneACCESS and retained in-frame rearrangements with V and J assigned. These tables miss some clones; where compared with another copy, unresolved V genes account for less than half of the shortfall, and the remainder is unexplained. V, J and clone size were drawn from that table, and D and trimming were deduced from the DNA. The sample table shows about 90,000 clones, and roughly 92% are seen once. The ten largest clones capture more than 0.3% of the sample.

This clone was recorded only once. Its antigen is unknown. Base qualities were left out, and no much larger clone turns up one base away. The meaning of the sample's time point label: cells obtained before transplantation from donor or recipient. CD3+CD4+ and CD3+CD8+ populations were FACS-sorted from unstimulated pre-transplant donor and recipient cells taken from spleen or lymph nodes. Looking up the germline V gene (reference sequence) yields CDR1 WNHNN and CDR2 SYGVQD. V loses 4 bases, J loses 1 base, and the germline ends lie 7 bases apart. The CDR3 sequence holds 13 residues, the cysteine and phenylalanine included. The DNA shown is the 39-base CDR3, in frame from base 1.

This sequence uses TRBV10-1 and TRBJ1-1; a tentative D call is TRBD1 (5 bases match). This sequence was found in a human donor who received an intestinal transplant. The sample in question was unstimulated CD4+ T cells sorted from spleen or lymph node cells, obtained before intestinal transplant. The CDR3 region has the sequence CASSGQTNTEAFF. Read as DNA, the sequence is TGCGCCAGCAGTGGACAGACGAACACTGAAGCTTTCTTT.